A single sample is the source of the 30 T cell receptor beta chains below, sequenced in a study of blood T cells in healthy people across ages. PCR was performed a second time for roughly 7 to 11 cycles using a sample-barcoded 5' primer and a J-beta primer mix. Each CDR3 protein is one row after TCRdb ran MiXCR on the 5' RACE reads. The data contain under 2,000,000 distinct CDR3 sequences, about 50% of them seen just once; the ten biggest clones take up over 2%. Sample: blood. The receptors were gathered from a woman aged 40 to 50 in good health.

This clonotype was seen a few times. This chain connects TRBV29-1 to TRBJ2-5; TRBD2 matches at 10 bases. The length of the CDR3 is 12 residues. The V gene end was trimmed by 7 bases and the J gene end by 4 bases; junction bases not matched to a gene: 3. Germline loops: CDR1 SQVTM, CDR2 ANQGSEA. The CDR3 loop reads CSGGTSVETQYF. The CDR3 DNA follows: TGCAGCGGCGGGACTAGCGTAGAGACCCAGTACTTC.

The chain uses TRBV4-2 and TRBJ2-1, with 11 positions matching TRBD2. The J segment lost 9 bases and the V segment lost 5 bases, leaving 12 bases of the junction unmatched. Germline V gene sequence: CDR1 LGHNA, CDR2 YNFKEQ. The length of the CDR3 is 16 residues. CDR3 residues: CASSTSGLAGGLEQFF. The CDR3 DNA follows: TGTGCCAGCAGCACTTCCGGCCTAGCGGGGGGCCTTGAGCAGTTCTTC.

The V gene is TRBV20-1, the J gene TRBJ2-3; 8 bases match TRBD1. V lost 4 bases and J lost 4; bases outside the gene matches: 7. The CDR3 consists of 14 residues. The germline V gene has CDR1 DFQATT and CDR2 SNEGSKA (reference sequence). CDR3 sequence reads: CSATQGGSADTQYF. For the CDR3, the DNA is TGCAGTGCTACACAGGGGGGTTCGGCAGATACGCAGTATTTT.

A note on this clonotype: Its ends do not fully match the called genes, so a read error is possible. This chain connects TRBV9 to TRBJ2-1; 7 nucleotides match TRBD2. This CDR3 has 14 residues. The V gene's germline CDR1 is SGDLS and CDR2 YYNGEE. CDR3 nucleotides: TGTGCCAGCAGCGTTGGGGGGGTTGACAATGAGCGGTTCTTC. It yields the protein CASSVGGVDNERFF.

CDR3: CSAPRTSDETQYF. CDR3 nucleotides: TGCAGTGCTCCCCGGACTAGCGACGAGACCCAGTACTTC. The chain carries TRBV20-1 and TRBJ2-5, with TRBD2 matching over 9 bases. Germline V gene data show CDR1 as DFQATT and CDR2 as SNEGSKA (reference sequence). The CDR3 runs 13 residues. V shed 5 bases, J shed 5 bases, and the junction held 6 bases outside the gene matches.

This clonotype was observed a few times. V usage is TRBV24-1 and J usage is TRBJ2-3, with no clear D. Germline CDR1 KGHDR, CDR2 SFDVKD. Trimming removed 1 base at V and 4 bases at J, with 8 bases between. The CDR3 runs to 14 residues. This CDR3 is CATSDLGSADTQYF. In DNA form, the CDR3 reads TGTGCCACCAGTGATTTAGGGTCGGCAGATACGCAGTATTTT.

The rearrangement joins TRBV7-9 to TRBJ1-6; tentative D call: TRBD1 (6 bases). CDR3 length equals 14 residues. The V end lost 7 bases, the J end lost 8 bases, and 15 bases lay between the germline ends. CDR1 is SEHNR and CDR2 is FQNEAQ in the germline V gene (reference sequence). CDR3 bases: TGTGCCAGCACATCCCCAGGGGAGGATTCACCCCTCCACTTT. Translation gives CASTSPGEDSPLHF.

This clonotype was seen a handful of times. V is TRBV12-3 or TRBV12-4 and J is TRBJ1-4; D is perhaps TRBD1 (5 bases). The V and J ends lost 1 base and 3 bases respectively, with 9 bases between them. This CDR3 is 15 amino acids long. CDR3: CASSLEQGANEKLFF. CDR3 coding DNA: TGTGCCAGCAGTTTAGAGCAGGGCGCTAATGAAAAACTGTTTTTT.

The chain carries TRBV7-3 and TRBJ2-1; D unresolved. V was clipped by 1 base and J by 9 bases, with 13 bases between them. Germline CDR1 SGHTA, CDR2 FQGTGA. This CDR3 has 14 amino acids. Here the CDR3 DNA reads TGTGCCAGCAGCTTAAACGCAGCGTCGGGTGAGCAGTTCTTC. This codes for CASSLNAASGEQFF.

This chain joins TRBV28 and TRBJ1-2; D remains unclear. This CDR3 has 13 residues. Germline CDR1 and CDR2: MDHEN and SYDVKM. The V end was cut by 6 bases, the J end by 3 bases, with 11 bases between. The CDR3 nucleotides read TGTGCCAGCAGAGATATTTCGGACTATGGCTACACCTTC. Protein sequence: CASRDISDYGYTF.

This clonotype has just a few counts. The chain couples TRBV20-1 to TRBJ2-7, with D perhaps matching TRBD2 (5 bases). CDR3 length equals 14 residues. Trimming stripped 1 base from V and 0 bases from J, with 10 bases between. Germline V gene sequence: CDR1 DFQATT, CDR2 SNEGSKA (reference sequence). CDR3 in amino acids: CSARVRGSSYEQYF. CDR3 DNA sequence: TGCAGTGCTAGAGTTCGGGGAAGCTCCTACGAGCAGTACTTC.

The rearrangement uses TRBV5-1 and TRBJ1-2; no clear D. Germline-derived CDR1 and CDR2 are SGHRS and YFSETQ. This CDR3 is built from 15 residues. V shed 0 bases and J shed 4 bases, with 13 bases lying between them. The CDR3 sequence is CASSLEGTPGYGYTF. In DNA form, the CDR3 reads TGCGCCAGCAGCTTGGAAGGCACCCCGGGCTATGGCTACACCTTC.

Comments on this clonotype: This may arise from a read error, as a much more abundant clone is one base away. The gene calls are TRBV6-2 or TRBV6-3 and TRBJ2-7; D tentatively reads TRBD1 or TRBD2 (6 bases each). CDR1 is MNHEY and CDR2 is SVGEGT in the germline V gene. Trimming pared 6 bases from V and 5 bases from J, leaving 11 bases between. The CDR3 sequence is 12 residues long. The CDR3 nucleotides are TGTGCCAGCAGCATGGGGGGCGACGAGCAGTACTTC. Translated, it gives CASSMGGDEQYF.

This chain joins TRBV5-1 and TRBJ1-1; 8 nucleotides align to TRBD1. In germline, CDR1 is SGHRS, CDR2 YFSETQ. The V segment lost 4 bases and the J segment 6 bases; nucleotides outside the gene matches: 14. The CDR3 extends over 16 amino acids. The CDR3 is CASSLARTGINAEAFF. In DNA, the CDR3 is TGCGCCAGCAGCCTGGCTAGGACAGGGATTAACGCTGAAGCTTTCTTT.

This clonotype appeared a few times. V gene TRBV2 combines with J gene TRBJ2-1; weak D call: TRBD2 (6 bases). V was pared by 9 bases and J by 0 bases, with 21 bases between. Looked up from germline, CDR1 is SNHLY and CDR2 is FYNNEI. This CDR3 has 17 amino acids. The CDR3 DNA sequence: TGTGCCAGTGCACCGGAAATAGCGGCAAGCTCCTACAATGAGCAGTTCTTC. This sequence encodes CASAPEIAASSYNEQFF.

The CDR3 coding sequence is TGCAGTGCTAGAGATGTGTCAGCTGCTGCCCACGAGCAGTACTTC. As protein: CSARDVSAAAHEQYF. The chain is built from TRBV20-1 and TRBJ2-7; D remains unclear. This CDR3 contains 15 residues. Trimming pared 0 bases from V and 5 bases from J, leaving 17 bases between. Looked up from germline, CDR1 is DFQATT and CDR2 is SNEGSKA (reference sequence).

The rearrangement links TRBV5-8 to TRBJ2-7; 9 bases line up with TRBD1. This CDR3 is 16 amino acids long. The V segment lost 4 bases and the J segment 0 bases; nucleotides outside the gene matches: 8. Germline V CDR1 and CDR2: SGHTS, YDEGEE. The CDR3, as DNA: TGTGCCAGCAGCGGGGACAGGGTTTCGCGCTCCTACGAGCAGTACTTC. The encoded protein is CASSGDRVSRSYEQYF.

The chain recombines TRBV27 with TRBJ2-7, with D perhaps matching TRBD2 (6 bases). The germline V gene has CDR1 MNHEY and CDR2 SMNVEV (reference sequence). The CDR3 totals 16 residues. V lost 3 bases and J lost 4, with 19 bases in between. The CDR3 DNA reads as TGTGCCAGCAGTTTCATCCGCGGGACTCGTATTTACGAGCAGTACTTC. Translation gives CASSFIRGTRIYEQYF.

The CDR3 DNA follows: TGTGCCAGCGCAGGAGCAGGGGCCTTTCTCAATGAGCAGTTCTTC. It specifies CASAGAGAFLNEQFF. The chain links TRBV28 to TRBJ2-1; D might be TRBD1 (6 bases). The ends were cut back, 8 bases at V and 6 bases at J, with 20 bases in the middle. CDR1 is MDHEN and CDR2 is SYDVKM in the germline V gene. The CDR3 totals 15 residues.

V and J are TRBV27 and TRBJ2-1; 8 nucleotides agree with TRBD2. The germline V gene has CDR1 MNHEY and CDR2 SMNVEV (reference sequence). After removal of 3 bases from V and 11 bases from J, the junction contained 12 bases not matched to a gene. This CDR3 spans 15 amino acids. Here the CDR3 DNA reads TGTGCCAGCAGTTTGCAACGAGCGGGGGCTGACAAGCAGTTCTTC. This translates into CASSLQRAGADKQFF.

This clonotype was recorded a few times. This rearrangement joins TRBV28 to TRBJ2-5, with 8 bases that match TRBD2. The CDR3 sequence is 17 residues long. Germline V lookup: CDR1 MDHEN, CDR2 SYDVKM. V trimming: 5 bases; J trimming: 5 bases; junction bases outside the gene matches: 16. The CDR3 is CASSLEILAGGGETQYF. CDR3 DNA sequence: TGTGCCAGCAGTCTTGAGATCCTAGCGGGTGGGGGGGAGACCCAGTACTTC.

The sample holds a few counts of this clonotype. The genes are TRBV11-2 and TRBJ2-3, with a possible D match to TRBD1 (7 bases). Trimming stripped 4 bases from V and 3 bases from J, with 11 bases between. CDR3 length: 14 residues. From germline, CDR1 is SGHAT and CDR2 FQNNGV. The CDR3 spells CASSWDSGTDTQYF. CDR3 DNA: TGTGCCAGCAGCTGGGACAGCGGGACAGATACGCAGTATTTT.

This clonotype has more than one count but fewer than ten. The V call is TRBV29-1, the J call TRBJ2-3, with D possibly being TRBD2 (5 bases). Germline V gene lookup returns CDR1 SQVTM and CDR2 ANQGSEA. The V and J ends lost 3 bases and 0 bases respectively, with 10 bases between them. The CDR3 is 14 amino acids. CDR3 DNA sequence: TGCAGCGTTGAGGAGGTCAGAAGCACAGATACGCAGTATTTT. Residues: CSVEEVRSTDTQYF.

The chain combines TRBV12-3 or TRBV12-4 with TRBJ2-5; 13 positions agree with TRBD2. The ends lost 5 bases at V and 2 bases at J; junction bases unmatched: 8. The CDR3 runs 17 residues. Written as DNA, the CDR3 is TGTGCCAGCAGTCCCCAAGGACTAGCGGGGGCACAAGAGACCCAGTACTTC. The encoded protein is CASSPQGLAGAQETQYF.

This CDR3 is CASVSRYNEQFF. The CDR3 nucleotides are TGCGCCAGCGTTTCCCGCTACAATGAGCAGTTCTTC. This chain joins TRBV4-1 and TRBJ2-1; D gene ambiguous. CDR3 length: 12 amino acids. Per the germline V gene, CDR1 is MGHRA and CDR2 is YSYEKL. V shed 8 bases and J shed 3 bases, with 8 bases lying between them.

Worth noting for this clonotype: One junction end does not reproduce the germline sequence, and a read error may be involved. The gene calls are TRBV6-2 or TRBV6-3 and TRBJ2-1; D not certain. The germline CDR1 and CDR2 sequences are MNHEY and SVGEGT. CDR3 length equals 11 residues. CDR3 amino acids: CASTTTNDQFF. CDR3 nucleotides: TGTGCCAGCACAACGACCAATGATCAGTTCTTC.

V is TRBV20-1 and J is TRBJ2-5; 10 bases are shared with TRBD2. Looked up from germline, CDR1 is DFQATT and CDR2 is SNEGSKA (reference sequence). This CDR3 contains 14 residues. Trimming at V came to 6 bases and at J to 5 bases, leaving 9 bases not matched to a gene. This CDR3 is CSALAGAHLETQYF. The CDR3 bases are TGCAGTGCCCTAGCGGGGGCCCATCTCGAGACCCAGTACTTC.

This clonotype was recorded a few times. This sequence joins TRBV7-6 and TRBJ2-3; D assignment may be TRBD1 or TRBD2 (7 bases each). This CDR3 spans 19 amino acids. Germline V gene data show CDR1 as SGHVS and CDR2 as FNYEAQ. V was shortened by 5 bases and J by 0 bases, with 24 bases between the two germline ends. In DNA, the CDR3 is TGTGCCAGCAGCCCAAAGGGGGCGGGGGTCCGTAGGAGCACAGATACGCAGTATTTT. Translation: CASSPKGAGVRRSTDTQYF.

This clonotype was counted a few times. The chain uses TRBV6-2 or TRBV6-3 and TRBJ2-4; 7 nucleotides agree with TRBD1. Germline values: CDR1 MNHEY, CDR2 SVGEGT. The CDR3 consists of 13 residues. Losses at the gene ends were 8 bases for V and 13 bases for J; bases not matched to a gene: 14. This chain's CDR3 is CASQGTAEGEQYF. Written as DNA, the CDR3 is TGTGCCAGCCAGGGGACAGCAGAGGGGGAGCAGTACTTC.

CDR3 sequence: CASRLTSGGDQETQYF. The CDR3 DNA is TGTGCCAGCAGGTTGACTAGCGGGGGGGATCAAGAGACCCAGTACTTC. This chain connects TRBV12-3 or TRBV12-4 to TRBJ2-7; the match to TRBD2 covers 14 bases. The J call could be wrong; TRBJ2-5 is a better fit for the DNA end. CDR3 length equals 16 residues.